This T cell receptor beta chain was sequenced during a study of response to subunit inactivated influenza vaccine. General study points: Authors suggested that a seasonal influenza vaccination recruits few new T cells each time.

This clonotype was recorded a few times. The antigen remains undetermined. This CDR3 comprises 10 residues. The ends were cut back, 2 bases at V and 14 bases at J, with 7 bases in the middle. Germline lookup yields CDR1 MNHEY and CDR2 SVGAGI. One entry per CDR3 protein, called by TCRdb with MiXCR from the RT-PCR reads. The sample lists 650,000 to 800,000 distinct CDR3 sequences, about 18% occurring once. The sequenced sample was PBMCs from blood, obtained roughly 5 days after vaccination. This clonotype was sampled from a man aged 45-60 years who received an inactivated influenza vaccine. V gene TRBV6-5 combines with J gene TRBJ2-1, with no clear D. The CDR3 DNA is TGTGCCAGCAGTTACCCGCCTGAGTTCTTC. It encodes CASSYPPEFF.